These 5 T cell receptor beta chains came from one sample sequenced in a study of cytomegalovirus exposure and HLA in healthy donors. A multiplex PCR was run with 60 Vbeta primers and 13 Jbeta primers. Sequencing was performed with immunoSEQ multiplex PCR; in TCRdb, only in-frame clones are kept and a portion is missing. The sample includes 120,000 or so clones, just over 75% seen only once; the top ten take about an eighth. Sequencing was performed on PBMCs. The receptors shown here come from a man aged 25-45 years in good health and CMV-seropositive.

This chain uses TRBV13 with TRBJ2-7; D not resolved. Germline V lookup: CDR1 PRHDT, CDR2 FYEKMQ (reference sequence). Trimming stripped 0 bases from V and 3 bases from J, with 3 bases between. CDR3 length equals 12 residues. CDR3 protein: CASSLGIYEQYF. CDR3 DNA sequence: TGTGCCAGCAGCTTAGGTATCTACGAGCAGTACTTC.

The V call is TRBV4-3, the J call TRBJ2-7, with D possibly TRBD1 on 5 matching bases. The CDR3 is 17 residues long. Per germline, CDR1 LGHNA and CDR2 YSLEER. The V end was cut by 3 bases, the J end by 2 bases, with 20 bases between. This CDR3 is CASSHLPLREAAYEQYF. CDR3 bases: TGCGCCAGCAGCCACCTTCCCCTCAGGGAAGCCGCCTACGAGCAGTACTTC.

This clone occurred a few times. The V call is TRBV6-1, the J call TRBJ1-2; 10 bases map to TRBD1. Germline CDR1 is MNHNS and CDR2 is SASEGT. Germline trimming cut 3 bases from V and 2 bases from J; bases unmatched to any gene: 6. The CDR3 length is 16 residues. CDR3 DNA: TGTGCCAGCAGTGATCCGGGGACAGGGGCGAACTATGGCTACACCTTC. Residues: CASSDPGTGANYGYTF.

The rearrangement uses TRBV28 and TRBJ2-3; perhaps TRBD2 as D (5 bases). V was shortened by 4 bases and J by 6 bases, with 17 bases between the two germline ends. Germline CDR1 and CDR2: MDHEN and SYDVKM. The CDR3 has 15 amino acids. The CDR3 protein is CASSSSGLRGDTQYF. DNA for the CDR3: TGTGCCAGCAGTTCCTCCGGTCTTCGAGGGGATACGCAGTATTTT.

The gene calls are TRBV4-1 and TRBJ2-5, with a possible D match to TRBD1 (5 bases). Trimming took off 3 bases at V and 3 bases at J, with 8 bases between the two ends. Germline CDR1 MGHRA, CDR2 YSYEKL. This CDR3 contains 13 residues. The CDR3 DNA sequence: TGCGCCAGCAGCCACCTGACAGAAGAGACCCAGTACTTC. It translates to CASSHLTEETQYF.